Following are 28 T cell receptor beta chains from one sample sequenced in a study of T cells in Graves' hyperthyroidism and ophthalmopathy. Amplified TCR beta CDR3 regions derived from RNA transcripts. When the TCR CDR3 underwent first-round RT-PCR, the HTBI primer set was used. TCRdb re-called the multiplex PCR reads with MiXCR, one entry per CDR3 protein. This sample has a few hundred thousand distinct CDR3 sequences; about 45% occur once, and the top ten carry 6.5% to 9%. Sequences were obtained from peripheral blood or thyroid tissue (not recorded which). These receptors were collected from a woman younger than 35 with Graves' hyperthyroidism.

Worth noting for this clonotype: Being one base from a much bigger clone, this may be a read error. CDR3 residues: CSVEAGTTYEQYF. The CDR3 DNA follows: TGCAGCGTTGAGGCCGGGACCACCTACGAGCAGTACTTC. The chain carries TRBV29-1 and TRBJ2-7; D possibly matches TRBD1 or TRBD2 (5 bases each). Germline lookup yields CDR1 SQVTM and CDR2 ANQGSEA. This CDR3 comprises 13 residues. V was clipped by 3 bases and J by 2 bases, with 11 bases between them.

This clonotype was picked up many times. The CDR3 protein is CASSVQQGQRNTIYF. The CDR3 DNA sequence: TGTGCCAGCAGTGTCCAACAGGGGCAGAGAAACACCATATATTTT. The chain employs TRBV25-1 and TRBJ1-3, with 7 nucleotides matching TRBD1. J was trimmed by 5 bases and V by 4 bases; bases with no gene match: 8. The CDR3 has 15 amino acids. The V gene's germline CDR1 is MGHDK and CDR2 SYGVNS.

This clonotype was recorded at least ten times. This chain connects TRBV2 to TRBJ2-5; D gene ambiguous. The length of the CDR3 is 12 residues. Trimming stripped 4 bases from V and 1 base from J, with 4 bases between. CDR1 is SNHLY and CDR2 is FYNNEI in the germline V gene. The CDR3 sequence: CASSVSQETQYF. In DNA form, the CDR3 reads TGTGCCAGCAGTGTGTCCCAAGAGACCCAGTACTTC.

This clonotype was found a few times. This chain uses TRBV29-1 with TRBJ2-7, with D perhaps matching TRBD1 (5 bases). The CDR3 totals 14 residues. CDR1 and CDR2 from the germline V gene are SQVTM and ANQGSEA. V gave up 0 bases and J gave up 6 bases, with 15 bases separating them. In nucleotides, the CDR3 is TGCAGCGTTGAAGATCGACACAGGTGGGGCGAGCAGTACTTC. Protein product: CSVEDRHRWGEQYF.

The sample holds a few counts of this clonotype. The CDR3 DNA follows: TGTGCCAGCAGCTTAGTAGCGGGAGCTGGAGCAGAGACCCAGTACTTC. It yields the protein CASSLVAGAGAETQYF. This rearrangement joins TRBV7-9 to TRBJ2-5; TRBD2 agrees at 9 bases. From germline, CDR1 is SEHNR and CDR2 FQNEAQ (reference sequence). V lost 1 base and J lost 4; bases outside the gene matches: 7. This CDR3 contains 16 residues.

In this sample, this clonotype turned up once. A junction boundary mismatches the germline segment, possibly from a read error. The rearrangement joins TRBV25-1 to TRBJ1-1; the D gene is possibly TRBD1 (5 bases). The CDR3 covers 12 residues. Per the germline V gene, CDR1 is MGHDK and CDR2 is SYGVNS. The CDR3 nucleotides are TGTGCCAGCAGTAGGCAGGGCGCCGAAGCTCTCTTT. Its protein product is CASSRQGAEALF. Based on the CDR3 plus reference TRBV25-1 and TRBJ1-1, the full variable domain is EADIYQTPRYLVIGTGKKITLECSQTMGHDKMYWYQQDPGMELHLIHYSYGVNSTEKGDLSSESTVSRIRTEHFPLTLESARPSHTSQYLCASSRQGAEALFGQGTRLTVV.

In its sample, this clonotype was seen many times. This rearrangement joins TRBV29-1 to TRBJ2-2; 9 nucleotides line up with TRBD1. Germline CDR1 reads SQVTM; CDR2 reads ANQGSEA. With V trimmed by 2 bases and J by 1 base, 5 bases remained unmatched. The CDR3 runs to 16 residues. The DNA of the CDR3 is TGCAGCGTTGAAACAGGGGGCGGGGTGAACACCGGGGAGCTGTTTTTT. Amino acid sequence: CSVETGGGVNTGELFF.

The chain couples TRBV15 to TRBJ2-5, with 7 positions matching TRBD1. The J call is in doubt because the DNA end fits TRBJ2-1 better. CDR1 is LNHNV, CDR2 YYDKDF, per germline (reference sequence). This CDR3 region has 15 residues. CDR3 loop: CATSTRQGRANEQFF. As DNA, the CDR3 is TGTGCCACCAGCACCCGACAGGGACGGGCAAATGAGCAGTTCTTC.

The chain combines TRBV2 with TRBJ2-7; 8 nucleotides agree with TRBD1. Trimming removed 8 bases from V and 7 bases from J; junction bases left unmatched: 13. Germline assignment: CDR1 SNHLY and CDR2 FYNNEI. This CDR3 region has 14 residues. The CDR3 here is CASVRDRWQREQYF. The CDR3 DNA sequence: TGTGCCAGCGTCCGGGACAGGTGGCAGCGAGAGCAGTACTTC.

The chain carries TRBV19 and TRBJ1-2; 9 bases agree with TRBD1. Germline trimming cut 6 bases from V and 6 bases from J; bases unmatched to any gene: 8. Per the germline V gene, CDR1 is LNHDA and CDR2 is SQIVND (reference sequence). The CDR3 runs 14 residues. The CDR3 DNA follows: TGTGCCAGTAGCCGGGGACAGGGAAGACATGGCTACACCTTC. Its protein product is CASSRGQGRHGYTF.

This clonotype was seen at least ten times. The chain recombines TRBV2 with TRBJ1-5; D not resolved. This CDR3 contains 14 residues. V gave up 3 bases and J gave up 0 bases, with 6 bases separating them. Germline lookup yields CDR1 SNHLY and CDR2 FYNNEI. CDR3 amino acids: CASSDLRSNQPQHF. DNA for the CDR3: TGTGCCAGCAGTGATCTCCGTAGCAATCAGCCCCAGCATTTT. The variable domain in full, completed from reference TRBV2 and TRBJ1-5, reads EPEVTQTPSHQVTQMGQEVILRCVPISNHLYFYWYRQILGQKVEFLVSFYNNEISEKSEIFDDQFSVERPDGSNFTLKIRSTKLEDSAMYFCASSDLRSNQPQHFGDGTRLSIL.

This clonotype was found a few times. This chain links TRBV7-3 with TRBJ1-1; TRBD1 matches 7 bases. CDR3 length equals 14 residues. J lost 5 bases, V lost 5 bases, and 8 bases had no gene match. CDR1 is SGHTA, CDR2 FQGTGA, per germline. The CDR3 loop is CASSPRGAWTEAFF. In DNA, the CDR3 is TGTGCCAGCAGCCCCAGGGGGGCATGGACTGAAGCTTTCTTT.

CDR3 sequence: CASSTLADMYQGSPLHF. CDR3 nucleotide sequence: TGTGCCAGCAGTACGCTAGCAGATATGTACCAAGGGTCACCCCTCCACTTT. V and J are TRBV2 and TRBJ1-6, with unresolved D. Germline values: CDR1 SNHLY, CDR2 FYNNEI. The CDR3 totals 17 residues. Trimming removed 5 bases from V and 10 bases from J, with 24 bases in between.

V is TRBV19 and J is TRBJ1-3; D possibly corresponds to TRBD1 (6 bases). Per germline, CDR1 LNHDA and CDR2 SQIVND (reference sequence). The CDR3 is made up of 14 amino acids. V gave up 3 bases and J gave up 0 bases, with 6 bases separating them. This chain's CDR3 is CASSMDSSGNTIYF. CDR3 in DNA: TGTGCCAGTAGTATGGACAGCTCTGGAAACACCATATATTTT.

This clonotype was observed a few times. This sequence joins TRBV7-9 and TRBJ1-1; TRBD1 is a possible D gene (5 bases). V gave up 5 bases and J gave up 1 base, with 11 bases separating them. In germline, CDR1 is SEHNR, CDR2 FQNEAQ (reference sequence). This CDR3 has 14 amino acids. In nucleotides, the CDR3 is TGTGCCAGCAGCCTAGGGGCAGAGAACACTGAAGCTTTCTTT. It yields the protein CASSLGAENTEAFF.

This clonotype showed up many times. The rearrangement uses TRBV7-9 and TRBJ2-2, with TRBD1 matching 7 bases. Unmatched junction bases numbered 5, after V lost 4 bases and J lost 0 bases. The CDR3 loop spans 16 amino acids. CDR1 is SEHNR, CDR2 FQNEAQ, per germline (reference sequence). CDR3 loop: CASSSSGTANTGELFF. The DNA for the CDR3 is TGTGCCAGCAGCTCGAGTGGGACAGCGAACACCGGGGAGCTGTTTTTT.

A few counts support this clonotype. V gene TRBV19 combines with J gene TRBJ2-5; 7 bases fit TRBD1. Germline CDR1 LNHDA, CDR2 SQIVND (reference sequence). There are 15 residues in the CDR3. After removal of 3 bases from V and 2 bases from J, the junction contained 6 bases not matched to a gene. The CDR3 sequence: CASSIDRVKQETQYF. In DNA, the CDR3 is TGTGCCAGTAGTATTGACAGGGTTAAGCAAGAGACCCAGTACTTC.

This clonotype has only a few counts. The CDR3 protein is CASSLRSQGRNTEAFF. The CDR3 DNA follows: TGTGCCAGCAGCTTGAGATCACAGGGGAGGAACACTGAAGCTTTCTTT. The chain links TRBV7-8 to TRBJ1-1; 7 bases align to TRBD1. J was trimmed by 1 base and V by 3 bases; bases with no gene match: 8. Germline V lookup: CDR1 SGHVS, CDR2 FQNEAQ. The CDR3 sequence is 16 residues long.

Many counts were recorded for this clonotype. The V call is TRBV20-1, the J call TRBJ1-5; tentatively, D is TRBD1 (5 bases). Trimming pared 1 base from V and 4 bases from J, leaving 17 bases between. The CDR3 consists of 16 residues. The germline gives CDR1 DFQATT, CDR2 SNEGSKA (reference sequence). CDR3 residues: CSARVGTQFGNQPQHF. The DNA of the CDR3 is TGCAGTGCTAGAGTAGGGACCCAGTTTGGTAATCAGCCCCAGCATTTT.

This clonotype has a count of ten or more. V gene TRBV15 combines with J gene TRBJ1-1, with a weak D call TRBD1 (5 bases). The germline gives CDR1 LNHNV, CDR2 YYDKDF (reference sequence). CDR3 length equals 14 residues. Trimming took off 6 bases at V and 0 bases at J, with 11 bases between the two ends. The CDR3 here is CATRFGAMNTEAFF. Written as DNA, the CDR3 is TGTGCCACCAGGTTTGGGGCCATGAACACTGAAGCTTTCTTT.

This clonotype has a handful of counts. This chain connects TRBV5-1 to TRBJ1-2; 8 positions agree with TRBD1. Trimming removed 0 bases from V and 4 bases from J; junction bases left unmatched: 5. Germline V gene lookup returns CDR1 SGHRS and CDR2 YFSETQ. There are 15 residues in the CDR3. CDR3 amino acids: CASSLAGQGGYGYTF. DNA for the CDR3: TGCGCCAGCAGCTTGGCCGGACAGGGTGGCTATGGCTACACCTTC.

CDR3 in DNA: TGTGCCAGCAGCTTAGGGACAACTGTTAGTATGAACACTGAAGCTTTCTTT. This sequence encodes CASSLGTTVSMNTEAFF. The chain recombines TRBV7-9 with TRBJ1-1, with a tentative D call TRBD1 (5 bases). CDR3 length: 17 amino acids. Trimming cost V 1 base and J 0 bases, with 15 bases left between them. The germline CDR1 and CDR2 sequences are SEHNR and FQNEAQ (reference sequence).

This clonotype appeared many times. The V gene is TRBV29-1, the J gene TRBJ2-6; D uncertain. V lost 5 bases and J 0 bases, leaving 8 bases between the germline ends. Per the germline V gene, CDR1 is SQVTM and CDR2 is ANQGSEA. This CDR3 has 14 residues. CDR3 protein: CSVPADSGANVLTF. The CDR3 region has the DNA TGCAGCGTTCCCGCCGACTCTGGGGCCAACGTCCTGACTTTC.

This clonotype was picked up a small number of times. The chain recombines TRBV9 with TRBJ2-5, with D uncertain. The CDR3 contains 14 residues. V was trimmed by 0 bases and J by 4 bases, leaving 10 bases between them. CDR1 and CDR2 from the germline V gene are SGDLS and YYNGEE. CDR3: CASSVEPVRETQYF. For the CDR3, the DNA is TGTGCCAGCAGCGTAGAGCCTGTTCGAGAGACCCAGTACTTC. Looking up the rest from reference TRBV9 and TRBJ2-5 gives the full variable domain: DSGVTQTPKHLITATGQRVTLRCSPRSGDLSVYWYQQSLDQGLQFLIQYYNGEERAKGNILERFSAQQFPDLHSELNLSSLELGDSALYFCASSVEPVRETQYFGPGTRLLVL.

The J gene is TRBJ1-2, the V gene TRBV20-1; no clear D gene. This CDR3 has 12 residues. V gave up 5 bases and J gave up 12 bases, with 19 bases separating them. In germline, CDR1 is DFQATT, CDR2 SNEGSKA (reference sequence). CDR3: CSAGIPGRWNTF. The CDR3, as DNA: TGCAGTGCTGGGATTCCGGGAAGGTGGAACACCTTC.

This clonotype was detected once. V and J are TRBV6-5 and TRBJ1-2, with 9 bases identical to TRBD1. Trimming took 4 bases from V and 6 from J; bases not matched to a gene: 6. Per germline, CDR1 MNHEY and CDR2 SVGAGI. The length of the CDR3 is 14 residues. The CDR3 nucleotides are TGTGCCAGCAGTTTCCGGACAGGGGTAGATGGCTACACCTTC. Translation gives CASSFRTGVDGYTF.

The chain uses TRBV15 and TRBJ1-5; D is ambiguous. The germline V gene encodes CDR1 LNHNV and CDR2 YYDKDF (reference sequence). V lost 0 bases and J 7 bases, leaving 10 bases between the germline ends. The CDR3 loop spans 14 amino acids. The CDR3 nucleotides read TGTGCCACCAGCAGAGATCGGGTCAAACAGCCCCAGCATTTT. It is translated as CATSRDRVKQPQHF.

This clonotype was recorded many times. J is TRBJ1-6 and V is TRBV6-5; D remains ambiguous. This CDR3 region has 13 residues. The germline CDR1 and CDR2 sequences are MNHEY and SVGAGI. The germline V and J ends were trimmed by 2 bases and 9 bases, with 8 bases remaining between them. DNA for the CDR3: TGTGCCAGCAGTTACAGGGAAGGTTCACCCCTCCACTTT. This gives the protein CASSYREGSPLHF.